The sequence of this TCR beta chain was determined in a study of identical twins. Notes on the study in general: The study drew conclusions from cross-sectional statistical analysis, not from following the same donors. The abundant beta clonotypes from cord blood had fewer insertions, and memory repertoires had none of this. A partial confounding effect on zero-insertion analyses could come from invariant MAIT and iNKT cells.

This clonotype was detected only a few times. What it recognizes is unknown. V lost 5 bases, J lost 4 bases, and 10 bases lay in between. Per the germline V gene, CDR1 is SQVTM and CDR2 is ANQGSEA. This CDR3 has 12 amino acids. Template switching introduced a universal primer site, and the cDNA bore unique molecular identifiers. Each CDR3 protein is one row after TCRdb ran MiXCR on the 5' RACE reads. The sample records around 370,000 distinct CDR3 sequences, 7% to 9.5% being singletons. This clonotype was obtained from a woman between 45 and 60 years old in good health. Sequenced material: naive T cells sorted from blood. This chain uses TRBV29-1 with TRBJ2-3; a weak D match, TRBD1 (5 bases). In DNA form, the CDR3 reads TGCAGCGTTCAGCTGGGGCCAGATACGCAGTATTTT. This sequence encodes CSVQLGPDTQYF.